These T cell receptor beta chains were read from a single sample in a study of T cells after yellow fever vaccination. TCRdb redid the calling of the 5' RACE reads with MiXCR, one entry per CDR3 protein. The repertoire consists of hundreds of thousands of distinct CDR3 sequences, with 3% to 4.5% occurring once and the leading ten covering around 22%. Material: PBMCs, obtained on the day of the yellow fever booster vaccination. These receptors were obtained from a man in his late teens or twenties who received the YFV17D yellow fever vaccine. The CDR3 runs from the conserved cysteine through the conserved F or W. The order of the fields is V gene, J gene, CDR3 length, CDR3 protein.

>TRBV7-2|TRBJ1-1|16
CASSLGAGDVGTEAFF
>TRBV29-1|TRBJ2-1|13
CSAGTSGADEQFF
>TRBV6-5|TRBJ1-1|13
CASSYDQGRGTFF
>TRBV18|TRBJ2-5|15
CASSPPGHWQETQYF
>TRBV25-1|TRBJ1-2|15
CASSDEGSTNYGYTF
>TRBV6-2/TRBV6-3|TRBJ2-3|12
CASSWTGDTQYF
>TRBV7-2|TRBJ2-1|17
CASNFASPSPSYNEQFF
>TRBV5-1|TRBJ2-3|14
CASSLRQGIDTQYF
>TRBV7-2|TRBJ2-5|15
CASSLEVSRAGAQYF
>TRBV19|TRBJ2-1|13
CASSNTGYNEQFF
>TRBV12-3/TRBV12-4|TRBJ2-3|13
CASSSLRGDTQYF
>TRBV6-5|TRBJ1-2|15
CASSRTGPTNYGYTF
>TRBV5-1|TRBJ2-1|14
CASSSGQGDNEQFF
>TRBV10-3|TRBJ1-2|18
CAISESRDRNFNNYGYTF
>TRBV20-1|TRBJ1-5|15
CSARVASGTYQPQHF
>TRBV4-1|TRBJ2-7|16
CASSQATPGQNYEQYF